This is a list of T cell receptor beta chains from one sample in a study of OX40 agonist ivuxolimab in advanced cancers. The protocol was immunoSEQ multiplex PCR, while the TCRdb copy is restricted to in-frame clones and leaves out a portion. The repertoire has about 91,000 clones, around 84% of them found once; the top ten carry about 1.1%. Sequenced here: CD4+ or CD8+ T cells sorted from blood, sampled in a trial of the OX40 agonist ivuxolimab. These receptors were collected from an adult with an advanced solid tumor such as melanoma, head and neck, liver or kidney cancer. CDR3s include the opening cysteine and the closing phenylalanine or tryptophan. A D gene is named only where the DNA matches it firmly. Not every row has a clone size; where given, it reads once, few, many or a size class.

J gene,clone size,D gene,V gene,CDR3 protein,CDR3 DNA
TRBJ1-6,-,-,TRBV5-1,CASSLGDNSPLHF,TGCGCCAGCAGCTTGGGGGATAATTCACCCCTCCACTTT
TRBJ1-5,-,-,TRBV5-1,CASSLTGPQPQHF,TGCGCCAGCAGTTTAACAGGGCCACAGCCCCAGCATTTT
TRBJ1-5,-,-,TRBV4-3,CASSPSSAGGNQPQHF,TGCGCCAGCAGCCCGTCCTCCGCAGGGGGCAATCAGCCCCAGCATTTT
TRBJ1-2,few,-,TRBV30,CARGDYGYTF,TGTGCCCGGGGTGACTATGGCTACACCTTC
TRBJ1-6,-,-,TRBV7-9,CASSLAGGESSPLHF,TGTGCCAGCAGCTTAGCCGGGGGAGAAAGTTCACCCCTCCACTTT
TRBJ2-2,once,-,TRBV5-4,CASSLGGFTPNTGELFF,TGTGCCAGCAGCTTGGGAGGGTTCACACCGAACACCGGGGAGCTGTTTTTT
TRBJ1-3,-,-,TRBV5-6,CASSGTGNTIYF,TGTGCCAGCAGCGGCACGGGAAACACCATATATTTT
TRBJ2-5,few,TRBD2,TRBV5-1,CASSSRPSSGGETQYF,TGCGCCAGCAGCTCCCGGCCTTCTAGCGGGGGAGAGACCCAGTACTTC
TRBJ2-1,-,-,TRBV11-2,CASSLGQYNEQFF,TGTGCCAGCAGCTTAGGACAGTACAATGAGCAGTTCTTC
TRBJ2-3,-,-,TRBV19,CASSIPGAVTDTQYF,TGTGCCAGTAGTATACCGGGGGCAGTCACAGATACGCAGTATTTT
TRBJ1-1,-,-,TRBV6-6,CASSYSSRQRTNEAFF,TGTGCCAGCAGTTACTCGAGCCGGCAACGAACGAATGAAGCTTTCTTT
TRBJ1-2,-,-,TRBV28,CASSQDMRGYTF,TGTGCCAGCAGTCAAGACATGCGAGGCTACACCTTC
TRBJ2-7,-,TRBD2,TRBV6-1,CASSEAGPAGAYEQYF,TGTGCCAGCAGTGAAGCGGGGCCGGCGGGGGCCTACGAGCAGTACTTC
TRBJ2-6,-,-,TRBV19,CASTMAGANVLTF,TGTGCCAGTACCATGGCTGGGGCCAACGTCCTGACTTTC
TRBJ2-2,few,-,TRBV5-1,CASSHRDLLNTGELFF,TGCGCCAGCAGCCACCGGGACTTATTGAACACCGGGGAGCTGTTTTTT
TRBJ2-1,-,-,TRBV10-1,CASSTEQFF,TGCGCCAGCAGTACAGAGCAGTTCTTC
TRBJ1-2,-,-,TRBV6-6,CASSLPNYGYTF,TGTGCCAGCAGCCTACCTAACTATGGCTACACCTTC
TRBJ2-1,once,-,TRBV30,CAWSSMTSYNEQFF,TGTGCCTGGAGTTCTATGACCTCCTACAATGAGCAGTTCTTC